A single sample is the source of the 20 T cell receptor beta chains below, sequenced in a study of blood T cell repertoires in COVID-19. This table comes from immunoSEQ multiplex PCR, and its TCRdb copy is limited to in-frame clones, with some not included. Among fewer than 200,000 clones listed, 65% to 90% were seen once. Input material: peripheral blood. These receptor sequences come from a man aged 50-59 years with active or convalescent COVID-19.

V usage is TRBV3-1 (or the pseudogene TRBV3-2) and J usage is TRBJ2-7, with unresolved D. The CDR3 length is 14 residues. Germline loops: CDR1 LGHDT, CDR2 YNNKEL (reference sequence). V was clipped by 4 bases and J by 2 bases, with 12 bases between them. The CDR3 spells CASSLTRTTYEQYF. In DNA, the CDR3 is TGTGCCAGCAGCCTAACACGAACAACCTACGAGCAGTACTTC.

This sequence joins TRBV2 and TRBJ1-6, with D possibly TRBD1 on 5 matching bases. Trimming pared 4 bases from V and 7 bases from J, leaving 26 bases between. The CDR3 totals 19 residues. Germline V gene sequence: CDR1 SNHLY, CDR2 FYNNEI. Written as DNA, the CDR3 is TGTGCCAGCAGTGCTGTGGCGGTTGGGTCCAGGGAGGCCAATTCACCCCTCCACTTT. Translated, it gives CASSAVAVGSREANSPLHF.

This clone occurred once. The rearrangement links TRBV30 to TRBJ2-1, with 11 bases matching TRBD1. Per the germline V gene, CDR1 is GTSNPN and CDR2 is SVGIG (reference sequence). The CDR3 extends over 13 amino acids. V dropped 2 bases and J dropped 13; count of bases not matched to a gene: 7. The CDR3 loop reads CAWSNMGQGDQFF. DNA for the CDR3: TGTGCCTGGAGTAACATGGGACAGGGGGACCAGTTCTTC.

The rearrangement uses TRBV3-1 (or the pseudogene TRBV3-2) and TRBJ2-3; D is unresolved. V lost 0 bases and J 4 bases, leaving 11 bases between the germline ends. The CDR3 sequence is 15 residues long. Germline V gene sequence: CDR1 LGHDT, CDR2 YNNKEL (reference sequence). The CDR3 region has the DNA TGTGCCAGCAGCCAAGATCGCCAGTTTTCAGATACGCAGTATTTT. Protein sequence: CASSQDRQFSDTQYF.

The chain is built from TRBV9 and TRBJ1-2, with a possible D match to TRBD1 (6 bases). The CDR3 consists of 13 residues. Germline-derived CDR1 and CDR2 are SGDLS and YYNGEE. V dropped 5 bases and J dropped 6 bases, with 14 bases sitting between them. The CDR3: CASSIAGGNGYTF. As DNA, the CDR3 is TGTGCCAGCAGTATCGCGGGGGGCAATGGCTACACCTTC.

This chain links TRBV6-4 with TRBJ2-7; 9 nucleotides align to TRBD1. Germline V gives CDR1 MRHNA, CDR2 SNTAGT. CDR3 length: 14 amino acids. V lost 7 bases, J lost 3 bases, and 7 bases stayed unmatched. This CDR3 is CASNRTGDNYEQYF. Here the CDR3 DNA reads TGTGCCAGCAACCGGACAGGGGACAACTACGAGCAGTACTTC.

V gene TRBV28 combines with J gene TRBJ1-2, with D possibly matching TRBD1 (6 bases). The CDR3 consists of 12 residues. The germline V gene has CDR1 MDHEN and CDR2 SYDVKM. V shed 3 bases and J shed 6 bases, with 8 bases lying between them. DNA of the CDR3: TGTGCCAGCAGTTTGAACAGGGATGGCTACACCTTC. Translating gives CASSLNRDGYTF.

The chain combines TRBV27 with TRBJ2-5, with a weak D call TRBD2 (5 bases). Germline V gene lookup returns CDR1 MNHEY and CDR2 SMNVEV (reference sequence). The CDR3 is 13 amino acids. The V end lost 6 bases, the J end lost 5 bases, and 13 bases lay between the germline ends. Written as DNA, the CDR3 is TGTGCCAGCAGAGGATTAGCGCGGGAGACCCAGTACTTC. It specifies CASRGLARETQYF.

V usage is TRBV10-3 and J usage is TRBJ2-7, with TRBD2 matching 7 bases. Germline V CDR1 and CDR2: ENHRY, SYGVKD. Trimming cost V 0 bases and J 0 bases; bases outside gene matches: 11. The CDR3 extends over 18 amino acids. The CDR3 protein is CAISESPLAGAFSYEQYF. The CDR3 bases are TGTGCCATCAGTGAGTCACCTTTAGCGGGCGCATTCTCCTACGAGCAGTACTTC.

This chain uses TRBV6-5 with TRBJ1-2, with a possible D match to TRBD1 (5 bases). Trimming stripped 7 bases from V and 5 bases from J, with 20 bases between. CDR1 and CDR2 from the germline V gene are MNHEY and SVGAGI. This CDR3 has 15 residues. The CDR3 reads CASILGQGGQYGYTF. The CDR3 DNA reads TGTGCCAGCATCCTGGGGCAGGGAGGTCAGTATGGCTACACCTTC.

V usage is TRBV10-3 and J usage is TRBJ1-5; D gene unclear. V was cut by 5 bases and J by 9 bases, with 14 bases left in between. The length of the CDR3 is 13 residues. Germline assignment: CDR1 ENHRY and CDR2 SYGVKD. This chain's CDR3 is CAISTEISGPQHF. In nucleotides, the CDR3 is TGTGCCATCAGTACCGAGATCTCGGGGCCCCAGCATTTT.

This chain connects TRBV5-4 to TRBJ2-5, with 7 bases identical to TRBD1. CDR3 length equals 15 residues. Trimming took 4 bases from V and 4 from J; bases not matched to a gene: 10. CDR1 is SGHNT, CDR2 YYREEE, per germline (reference sequence). The CDR3 spells CASSPGDSQRETQYF. For the CDR3, the DNA is TGTGCCAGCAGCCCAGGGGACAGCCAGCGAGAGACCCAGTACTTC.

This clone showed up just a few times. At one boundary the junction diverges from the germline segment, which might be a read error. The chain employs TRBV6-1 and TRBJ2-1; 8 nucleotides line up with TRBD2. CDR1 and CDR2 (germline): MNHNS, SASEGT. The CDR3 runs to 15 residues. The CDR3 spells CASSEEVSGGSRSLF. The DNA for the CDR3 is TGTGCCAGCAGTGAAGAGGTCAGCGGGGGCTCCCGCAGCCTCTTC.

This chain connects TRBV14 to TRBJ1-5, with a tentative D call TRBD1 (5 bases). CDR3 size: 14 residues. In germline, CDR1 is SGHDN, CDR2 FVKESK. With 2 bases removed from V and 4 bases from J, the gap between germline ends came to 9 bases. The CDR3 spells CASSQMGGNQPQHF. The CDR3 nucleotides are TGTGCCAGCAGCCAAATGGGGGGGAATCAGCCCCAGCATTTT.

This clone was found a few times. This rearrangement joins TRBV27 to TRBJ1-1; no firm D call. The CDR3 runs 13 residues. The germline CDR1 and CDR2 sequences are MNHEY and SMNVEV (reference sequence). Trimming cost V 2 bases and J 7 bases, with 11 bases left between them. CDR3 sequence: CASSLARTNEAFF. The CDR3 nucleotides read TGTGCCAGCAGTTTAGCCCGGACTAATGAAGCTTTCTTT.

J is TRBJ2-3 and V is TRBV7-9, with 8 bases lining up with TRBD2. Germline CDR1 and CDR2: SEHNR and FQNEAQ (reference sequence). CDR3 length equals 19 residues. V shed 5 bases, J shed 6 bases, and the junction held 22 bases outside the gene matches. CDR3 residues: CASSLRPVGLGLLFDTQYF. The CDR3 DNA reads as TGTGCCAGCAGCCTAAGGCCTGTGGGACTAGGGCTACTCTTCGATACGCAGTATTTT.

The chain recombines TRBV5-1 with TRBJ2-7; D possibly corresponds to TRBD1 (6 bases). This CDR3 spans 14 amino acids. V was clipped by 0 bases and J by 6 bases, with 13 bases between them. Germline V CDR1 and CDR2: SGHRS, YFSETQ. The CDR3 DNA reads TGCGCCAGCAGCTTGGCCGGGACAATGCTCGAGCAGTACTTC. Translation gives CASSLAGTMLEQYF.

This chain uses TRBV28 with TRBJ2-3; D may be TRBD1 (6 bases). The CDR3 length is 15 residues. Deletions cut 6 bases from V and 1 base from J, with 14 bases between. Germline V gives CDR1 MDHEN, CDR2 SYDVKM. The CDR3 DNA is TGTGCCAGCAGCTCACAGGGTCTTGGCACAGATACGCAGTATTTT. This encodes CASSSQGLGTDTQYF.

The chain uses TRBV24-1 and TRBJ2-2; 14 bases fit TRBD2. The length of the CDR3 is 17 residues. Germline V gives CDR1 KGHDR, CDR2 SFDVKD. The trim removed 3 bases at V and 5 bases at J, leaving 4 bases unmatched. For the CDR3, the DNA is TGTGCCACCAGTGATGGAGGGACTAGCGGGAGAACCGGGGAGCTGTTTTTT. It yields the protein CATSDGGTSGRTGELFF.

This chain links TRBV11-2 with TRBJ2-2; the match to TRBD1 covers 7 bases. Germline loops: CDR1 SGHAT, CDR2 FQNNGV. The CDR3 is 19 residues long. V was pared by 0 bases and J by 1 base, with 11 bases of the junction left unmatched. The CDR3 region is CASSLEKYRGKLNTGELFF. As DNA, the CDR3 is TGTGCCAGCAGCTTAGAAAAATACAGGGGAAAATTGAACACCGGGGAGCTGTTTTTT.